This T cell receptor beta chain originates from a study of OX40 agonist ivuxolimab in advanced cancers. The wider study: The patients received ivuxolimab by intravenous route every 2 weeks at 0.01 to 10 mg/kg. Mean age 60 years, range about 23 to 80; about 85% male. The study, taken as a whole, reports: Averaging showed that CD8+ T cells had more expanded clones than CD4+ did.

The protocol was immunoSEQ multiplex PCR, while the TCRdb copy is restricted to in-frame clones and leaves out a portion. The sample has approximately 100,000 clones, around 90% seen once. Note on this clone: Its specificity is not known.

V trimming: 4 bases; J trimming: 2 bases; junction bases outside the gene matches: 6. This CDR3 is built from 14 residues. In germline, CDR1 is SQVTM, CDR2 ANQGSEA. The origin of this receptor is an adult with an advanced solid tumor such as melanoma, head and neck, liver or kidney cancer. V usage is TRBV29-1 and J usage is TRBJ2-7, with TRBD2 matching 9 bases. Here the sequenced sample was CD4+ or CD8+ T cells sorted from blood, taken in a trial of the OX40 agonist ivuxolimab. The CDR3 sequence is CSVVWTSEPYEQYF. CDR3 in DNA: TGCAGCGTTGTTTGGACTAGCGAGCCCTACGAGCAGTACTTC.